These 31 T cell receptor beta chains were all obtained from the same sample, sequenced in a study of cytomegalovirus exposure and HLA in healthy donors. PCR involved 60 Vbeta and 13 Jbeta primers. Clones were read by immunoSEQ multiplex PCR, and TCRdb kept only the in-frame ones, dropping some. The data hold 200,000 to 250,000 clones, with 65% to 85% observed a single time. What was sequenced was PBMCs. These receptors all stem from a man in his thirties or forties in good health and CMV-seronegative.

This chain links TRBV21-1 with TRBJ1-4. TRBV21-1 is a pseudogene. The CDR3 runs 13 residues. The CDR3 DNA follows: TGTGCCAGCTGCCTCGGAGAGGATGAAAAACTGTTTTTT. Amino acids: CASCLGEDEKLFF.

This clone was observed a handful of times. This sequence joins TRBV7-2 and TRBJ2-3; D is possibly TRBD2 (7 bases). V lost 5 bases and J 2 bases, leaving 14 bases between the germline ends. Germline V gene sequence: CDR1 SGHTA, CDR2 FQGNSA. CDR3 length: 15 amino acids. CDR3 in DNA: TGTGCCAGCAGCCGCCCTCGGGGGGCCACAGATACGCAGTATTTT. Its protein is CASSRPRGATDTQYF.

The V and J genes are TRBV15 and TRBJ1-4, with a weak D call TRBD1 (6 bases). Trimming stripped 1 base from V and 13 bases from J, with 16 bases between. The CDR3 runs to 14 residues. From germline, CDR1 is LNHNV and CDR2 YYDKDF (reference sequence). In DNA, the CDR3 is TGTGCCACCAGCAGAGGAGGGGAGGGGGAAGGACTGTTTTTT. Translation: CATSRGGEGEGLFF.

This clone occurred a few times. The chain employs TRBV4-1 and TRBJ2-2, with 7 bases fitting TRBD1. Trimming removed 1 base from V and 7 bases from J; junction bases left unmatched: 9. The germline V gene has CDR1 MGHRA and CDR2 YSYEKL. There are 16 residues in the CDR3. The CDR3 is CASSQVEIGGDGELFF. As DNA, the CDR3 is TGCGCCAGCAGCCAAGTTGAGATAGGGGGCGACGGGGAGCTGTTTTTT.

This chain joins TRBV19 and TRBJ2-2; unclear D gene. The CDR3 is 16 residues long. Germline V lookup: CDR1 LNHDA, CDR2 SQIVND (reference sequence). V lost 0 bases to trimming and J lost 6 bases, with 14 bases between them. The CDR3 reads CASSIDRYSPSGELFF. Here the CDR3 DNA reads TGTGCCAGTAGTATAGATAGGTACAGCCCTTCCGGGGAGCTGTTTTTT.

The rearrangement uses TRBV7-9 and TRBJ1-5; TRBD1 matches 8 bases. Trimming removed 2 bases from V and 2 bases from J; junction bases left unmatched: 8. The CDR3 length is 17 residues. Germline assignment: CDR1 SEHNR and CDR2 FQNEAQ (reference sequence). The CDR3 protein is CASSLIRGPQCNQPQHF. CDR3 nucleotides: TGTGCCAGCAGCTTAATCAGGGGGCCTCAATGCAATCAGCCCCAGCATTTT.

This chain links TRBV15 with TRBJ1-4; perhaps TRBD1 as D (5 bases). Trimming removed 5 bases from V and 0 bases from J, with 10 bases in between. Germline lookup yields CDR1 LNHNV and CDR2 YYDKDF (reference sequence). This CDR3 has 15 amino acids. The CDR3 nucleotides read TGTGCCACCAGCGGGGGGTGGGCAACTAATGAAAAACTGTTTTTT. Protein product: CATSGGWATNEKLFF.

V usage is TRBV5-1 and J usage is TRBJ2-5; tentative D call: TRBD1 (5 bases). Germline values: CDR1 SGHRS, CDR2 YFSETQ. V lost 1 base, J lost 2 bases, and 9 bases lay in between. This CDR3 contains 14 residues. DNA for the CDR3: TGCGCCAGCAGCTTGAAACAGGTTCAAGAGACCCAGTACTTC. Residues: CASSLKQVQETQYF.

The CDR3 is CASSYGGSTEAFF. In nucleotides, the CDR3 is TGTGCCAGCAGCTATGGAGGGAGCACTGAAGCTTTCTTT. The chain carries TRBV7-3 and TRBJ1-1; no definite D call. Germline CDR1 reads SGHTA; CDR2 reads FQGTGA. This CDR3 is built from 13 residues. The V gene lost 4 bases and the J gene lost 4 bases, with 10 bases spanning the gap. The complete variable domain, with remaining parts taken from reference TRBV7-3 and TRBJ1-1, reads GAGVSQTPSNKVTEKGKYVELRCDPISGHTALYWYRQSLGQGPEFLIYFQGTGAADDSGLPNDRFFAVRPEGSVSTLKIQRTERGDSAVYLCASSYGGSTEAFFGQGTRLTVV.

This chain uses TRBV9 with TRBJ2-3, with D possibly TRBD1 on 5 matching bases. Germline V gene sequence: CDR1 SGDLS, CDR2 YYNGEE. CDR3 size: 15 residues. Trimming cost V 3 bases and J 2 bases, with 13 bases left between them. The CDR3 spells CASSDFRVSTDTQYF. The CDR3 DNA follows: TGTGCCAGCAGCGACTTCAGGGTTTCCACAGATACGCAGTATTTT.

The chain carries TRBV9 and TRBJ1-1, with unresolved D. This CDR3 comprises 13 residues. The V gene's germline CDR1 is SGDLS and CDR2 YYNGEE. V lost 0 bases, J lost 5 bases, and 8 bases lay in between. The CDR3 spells CASSVGGQTEAFF. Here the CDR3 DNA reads TGTGCCAGCAGCGTAGGAGGGCAGACTGAAGCTTTCTTT. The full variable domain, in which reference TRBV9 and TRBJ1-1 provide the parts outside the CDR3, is DSGVTQTPKHLITATGQRVTLRCSPRSGDLSVYWYQQSLDQGLQFLIQYYNGEERAKGNILERFSAQQFPDLHSELNLSSLELGDSALYFCASSVGGQTEAFFGQGTRLTVV.

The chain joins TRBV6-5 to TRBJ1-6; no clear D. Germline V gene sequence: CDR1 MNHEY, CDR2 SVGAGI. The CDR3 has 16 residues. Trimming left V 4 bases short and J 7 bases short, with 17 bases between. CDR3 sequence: CASSFGRARRNSPLHF. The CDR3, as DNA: TGTGCCAGCAGTTTCGGGCGGGCTAGGCGGAATTCACCCCTCCACTTT.

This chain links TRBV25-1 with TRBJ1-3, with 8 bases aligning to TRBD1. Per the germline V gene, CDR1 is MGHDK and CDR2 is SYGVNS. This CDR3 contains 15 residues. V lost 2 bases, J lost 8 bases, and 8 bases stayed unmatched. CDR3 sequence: CASSEGQGFGYTIYF. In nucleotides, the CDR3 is TGTGCCAGCAGTGAAGGACAGGGCTTTGGGTACACCATATATTTT.

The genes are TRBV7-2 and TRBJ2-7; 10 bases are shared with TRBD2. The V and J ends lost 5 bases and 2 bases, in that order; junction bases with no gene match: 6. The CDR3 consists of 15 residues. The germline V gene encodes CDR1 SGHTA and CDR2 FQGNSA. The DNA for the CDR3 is TGTGCCAGCAGCACGGGACTAGCGAGAACCTACGAGCAGTACTTC. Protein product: CASSTGLARTYEQYF.

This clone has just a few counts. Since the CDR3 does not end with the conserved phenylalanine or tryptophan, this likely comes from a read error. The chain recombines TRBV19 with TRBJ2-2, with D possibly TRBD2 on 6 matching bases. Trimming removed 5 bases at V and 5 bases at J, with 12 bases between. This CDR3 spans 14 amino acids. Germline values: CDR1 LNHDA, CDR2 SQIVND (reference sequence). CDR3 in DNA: TGTGCCAGTAGTGTCGGGGACTTTACCGGGGAGCTGTTTCTT. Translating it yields CASSVGDFTGELFL.

The CDR3 reads CASSPGDSNQPQHF. CDR3 coding DNA: TGTGCCAGCTCTCCAGGGGATAGCAATCAGCCCCAGCATTTT. The chain employs TRBV10-3 and TRBJ1-5, with a possible D match to TRBD1 (6 bases). The CDR3 length is 14 residues. CDR1 is ENHRY and CDR2 is SYGVKD in the germline V gene. V lost 10 bases and J lost 0, with 13 bases in between.

The CDR3: CASSLLTIPGQGNSPLHF. For the CDR3, the DNA is TGTGCCAGCAGCTTGCTAACTATACCGGGACAGGGTAATTCACCCCTCCACTTT. This chain uses TRBV5-4 with TRBJ1-6; 9 positions agree with TRBD1. This CDR3 is built from 18 residues. With V trimmed by 1 base and J by 6 bases, 11 bases remained unmatched. CDR1 is SGHNT, CDR2 YYREEE, per germline (reference sequence). The full variable domain, with the rest looked up from reference TRBV5-4 and TRBJ1-6, is ETGVTQSPTHLIKTRGQQVTLRCSSQSGHNTVSWYQQALGQGPQFIFQYYREEENGRGNFPPRFSGLQFPNYSSELNVNALELDDSALYLCASSLLTIPGQGNSPLHFGNGTRLTVT.

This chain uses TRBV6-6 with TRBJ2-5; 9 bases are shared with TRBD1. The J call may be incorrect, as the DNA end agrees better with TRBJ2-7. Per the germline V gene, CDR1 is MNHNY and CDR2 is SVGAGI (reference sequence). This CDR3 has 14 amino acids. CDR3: CASSFSGTGFEQYF. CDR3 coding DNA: TGTGCCAGCAGTTTTTCCGGGACAGGGTTCGAGCAGTACTTC.

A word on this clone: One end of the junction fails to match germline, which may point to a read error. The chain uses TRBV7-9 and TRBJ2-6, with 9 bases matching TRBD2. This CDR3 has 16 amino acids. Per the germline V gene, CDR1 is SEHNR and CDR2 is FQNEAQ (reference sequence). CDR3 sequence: CASSLEGAGGASVLTF. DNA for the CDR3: TGTGCCAGCAGCTTGGAGGGCGCGGGAGGGGCCAGCGTCCTGACTTTC.

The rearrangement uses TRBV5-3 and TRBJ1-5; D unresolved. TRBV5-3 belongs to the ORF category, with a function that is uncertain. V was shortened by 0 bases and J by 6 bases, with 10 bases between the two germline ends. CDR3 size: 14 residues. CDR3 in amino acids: CARSLEQLSQPQHF. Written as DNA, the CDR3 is TGTGCCAGAAGCTTGGAGCAATTATCTCAGCCCCAGCATTTT.

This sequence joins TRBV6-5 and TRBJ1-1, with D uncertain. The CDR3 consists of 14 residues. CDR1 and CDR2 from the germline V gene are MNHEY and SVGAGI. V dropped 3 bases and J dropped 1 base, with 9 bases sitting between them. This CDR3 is CASSYSPGNTEAFF. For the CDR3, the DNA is TGTGCCAGCAGTTATTCGCCCGGGAACACTGAAGCTTTCTTT.

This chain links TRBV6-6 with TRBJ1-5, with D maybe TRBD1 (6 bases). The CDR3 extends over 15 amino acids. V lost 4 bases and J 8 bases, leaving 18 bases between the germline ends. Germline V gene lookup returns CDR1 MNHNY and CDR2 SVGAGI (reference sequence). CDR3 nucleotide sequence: TGTGCCAGCAGTTCTAATCGACAGGTGAGAGAGCCCCAGCATTTT. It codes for CASSSNRQVREPQHF.

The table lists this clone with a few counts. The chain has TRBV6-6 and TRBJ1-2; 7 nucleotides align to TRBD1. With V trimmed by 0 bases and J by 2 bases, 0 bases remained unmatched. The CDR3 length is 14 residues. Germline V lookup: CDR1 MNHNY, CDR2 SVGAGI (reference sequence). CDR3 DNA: TGTGCCAGCAGTTACTCAGGGGGCAACTATGGCTACACCTTC. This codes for CASSYSGGNYGYTF.

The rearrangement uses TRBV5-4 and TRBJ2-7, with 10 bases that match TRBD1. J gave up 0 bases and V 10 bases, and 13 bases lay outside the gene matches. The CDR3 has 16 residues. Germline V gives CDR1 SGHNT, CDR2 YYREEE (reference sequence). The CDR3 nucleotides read TGTGCCGGAGGGAGTTCAGGGACAGGGGTCTCCTACGAGCAGTACTTC. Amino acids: CAGGSSGTGVSYEQYF.

In nucleotides, the CDR3 is TGTGCCAGCAGTTACGGCGACATGGTGGATGGCTACACCTTC. Its protein product is CASSYGDMVDGYTF. The V gene is TRBV6-5, the J gene TRBJ1-2; D is unclear. Per germline, CDR1 MNHEY and CDR2 SVGAGI. The CDR3 is 14 residues long. Between the trimmed V and J ends, which lost 2 bases and 6 bases, there was a span of 13 bases.

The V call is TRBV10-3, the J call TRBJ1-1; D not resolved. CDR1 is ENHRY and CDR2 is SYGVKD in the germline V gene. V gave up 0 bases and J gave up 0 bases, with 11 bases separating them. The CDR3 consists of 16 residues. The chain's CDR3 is CAISESVILMNTEAFF. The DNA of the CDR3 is TGTGCCATCAGTGAGTCGGTGATACTCATGAACACTGAAGCTTTCTTT.

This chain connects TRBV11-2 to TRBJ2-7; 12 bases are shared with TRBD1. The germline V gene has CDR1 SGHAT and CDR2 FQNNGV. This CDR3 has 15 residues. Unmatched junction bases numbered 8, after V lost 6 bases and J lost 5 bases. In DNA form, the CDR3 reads TGTGCCAGCAGTTTTGCCGGGACAGGGGGCCACGAGCAGTACTTC. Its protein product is CASSFAGTGGHEQYF. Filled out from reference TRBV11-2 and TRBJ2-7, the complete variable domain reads EAGVAQSPRYKIIEKRQSVAFWCNPISGHATLYWYQQILGQGPKLLIQFQNNGVVDDSQLPKDRFSAERLKGVDSTLKIQPAKLEDSAVYLCASSFAGTGGHEQYFGPGTRLTVT.

The CDR3 loop is CASSLVRNEKLFF. Here the CDR3 DNA reads TGTGCCAGCAGCTTGGTGAGGAATGAAAAACTGTTTTTT. This sequence joins TRBV5-6 and TRBJ1-4; D is uncertain. The CDR3 spans 13 residues. The V end was cut by 0 bases, the J end by 5 bases, with 5 bases between. Germline CDR1 SGHDT, CDR2 YYEEEE.

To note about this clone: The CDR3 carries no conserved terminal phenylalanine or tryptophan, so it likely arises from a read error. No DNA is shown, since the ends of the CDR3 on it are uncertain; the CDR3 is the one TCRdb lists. This chain's CDR3 is CSVDPGQL. J is TRBJ1-2 and V is TRBV29-1; the D call in the table, TRBD1, was not verified against the DNA. The germline V gene encodes CDR1 SQVTM and CDR2 ANQGSEA. The CDR3 is 8 amino acids in total, end residues counted.

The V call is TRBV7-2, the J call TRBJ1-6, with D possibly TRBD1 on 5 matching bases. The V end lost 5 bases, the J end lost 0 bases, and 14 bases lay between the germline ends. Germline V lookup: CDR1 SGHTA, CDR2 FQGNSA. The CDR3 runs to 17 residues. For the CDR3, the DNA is TGTGCCAGCAGCCCCCCTAGGGGATCCTCCTATAATTCACCCCTCCACTTT. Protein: CASSPPRGSSYNSPLHF.

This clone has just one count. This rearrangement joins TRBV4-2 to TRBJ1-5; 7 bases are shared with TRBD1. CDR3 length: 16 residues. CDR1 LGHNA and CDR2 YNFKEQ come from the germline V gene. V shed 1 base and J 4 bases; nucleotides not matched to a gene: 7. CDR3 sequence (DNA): TGTGCCAGCAGCCAAGTAGCCGGGGACAGAAATCAGCCCCAGCATTTT. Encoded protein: CASSQVAGDRNQPQHF.